These 9 T cell receptor beta chains came from one sample sequenced in a study of cytomegalovirus exposure and HLA in healthy donors. The PCR had 60 Vbeta and 13 Jbeta primers. Clones were sequenced by immunoSEQ multiplex PCR, and TCRdb holds only the in-frame ones, with some missing. This table has about 110,000 clones, 71% appearing once. The sample was PBMCs. Receptor source: a female donor in good health and CMV-seronegative.

The chain employs TRBV6-5 and TRBJ2-1; 9 bases are shared with TRBD2. With V trimmed by 0 bases and J by 4 bases, 1 base remained unmatched. Germline V gene sequence: CDR1 MNHEY, CDR2 SVGAGI. This CDR3 region has 15 residues. The CDR3 region is CASSYSAGGYNEQFF. CDR3 nucleotides: TGTGCCAGCAGTTACTCTGCGGGGGGGTACAATGAGCAGTTCTTC.

CDR3 residues: CASSPSGRNTEAFF. In DNA, the CDR3 is TGTGCCAGCAGCCCCTCGGGGAGGAACACTGAAGCTTTCTTT. The chain is built from TRBV7-6 and TRBJ1-1; D is ambiguous. The CDR3 consists of 14 residues. Trimming took 5 bases from V and 1 from J, leaving 11 bases between them. Germline V gene sequence: CDR1 SGHVS, CDR2 FNYEAQ.

The chain is built from TRBV6-5 and TRBJ1-2, with 10 bases lining up with TRBD1. The CDR3 totals 15 residues. Germline trimming cut 3 bases from V and 3 bases from J; bases unmatched to any gene: 4. The germline V gene has CDR1 MNHEY and CDR2 SVGAGI. Written as DNA, the CDR3 is TGTGCCAGCAGTTATACCGGGACAGGGGACTATGGCTACACCTTC. Its protein product is CASSYTGTGDYGYTF.

The chain joins TRBV7-2 to TRBJ2-3; possible D gene TRBD1, 6 bases. Per germline, CDR1 SGHTA and CDR2 FQGNSA. V was shortened by 5 bases and J by 4 bases, with 19 bases between the two germline ends. The CDR3 contains 16 residues. The DNA for the CDR3 is TGTGCCAGCAGCCCCGGTAGGGGGAGAGAGCCAGATACGCAGTATTTT. As protein: CASSPGRGREPDTQYF.

The chain links TRBV27 to TRBJ2-5; D remains unclear. V gave up 5 bases and J gave up 4 bases, with 17 bases separating them. The CDR3 extends over 15 amino acids. Per germline, CDR1 MNHEY and CDR2 SMNVEV (reference sequence). CDR3 amino acids: CASSGRMVFGETQYF. CDR3 in DNA: TGTGCCAGCAGTGGGCGTATGGTGTTCGGAGAGACCCAGTACTTC.

The chain employs TRBV5-4 and TRBJ1-1; no clear D. The germline V gene encodes CDR1 SGHNT and CDR2 YYREEE (reference sequence). V was shortened by 1 base and J by 5 bases, with 6 bases between the two germline ends. This CDR3 spans 12 amino acids. The CDR3 sequence: CASSLRWTEAFF. The DNA of the CDR3 is TGTGCCAGCAGCTTGCGGTGGACTGAAGCTTTCTTT.

The chain couples TRBV30 to TRBJ1-2, with D unresolved. This CDR3 has 13 residues. Trimming pared 5 bases from V and 4 bases from J, leaving 14 bases between. In germline, CDR1 is GTSNPN, CDR2 SVGIG (reference sequence). In DNA, the CDR3 is TGTGCCTGGGGGTGGAGCGGAGGCTATGGCTACACCTTC. Translated, it gives CAWGWSGGYGYTF. Drawing the rest from reference TRBV30 and TRBJ1-2, the complete variable domain is SQTIHQWPATLVQPVGSPLSLECTVEGTSNPNLYWYRQAAGRGLQLLFYSVGIGQISSEVPQNLSASRPQDRQFILSSKKLLLSDSGFYLCAWGWSGGYGYTFGSGTRLTVV.

This clone has more than one count but fewer than ten. The genes are TRBV27 and TRBJ2-3; TRBD2 matches 8 bases. V lost 5 bases and J lost 3; bases outside the gene matches: 10. CDR3 length: 16 amino acids. The germline CDR1 and CDR2 sequences are MNHEY and SMNVEV (reference sequence). The DNA for the CDR3 is TGTGCCAGCAGTCCCGGGAGTAGCGGGATGACAGATACGCAGTATTTT. Translating it yields CASSPGSSGMTDTQYF.

V and J are TRBV30 and TRBJ1-2; TRBD1 agrees at 11 bases. V gave up 5 bases and J gave up 8 bases; unmatched junction bases: 7. The germline gives CDR1 GTSNPN, CDR2 SVGIG (reference sequence). The CDR3 spans 13 residues. The CDR3 sequence is CAWRGQGVGGYTF. The CDR3 DNA reads TGTGCCTGGCGGGGACAGGGGGTGGGGGGCTACACCTTC. Together with reference TRBV30 and TRBJ1-2, the CDR3 gives the full variable domain: SQTIHQWPATLVQPVGSPLSLECTVEGTSNPNLYWYRQAAGRGLQLLFYSVGIGQISSEVPQNLSASRPQDRQFILSSKKLLLSDSGFYLCAWRGQGVGGYTFGSGTRLTVV.